Below are 30 T cell receptor beta chains sequenced from a single sample in a study of OX40 agonist ivuxolimab in advanced cancers. Measured with immunoSEQ multiplex PCR; TCRdb has only the in-frame clones, and not every one. The profile shows about 30,000 clones, less than 85% of them singletons. The sequenced sample was CD4+ or CD8+ T cells sorted from blood, obtained in a trial of the OX40 agonist ivuxolimab. The receptors shown here come from an adult with an advanced solid tumor such as melanoma, head and neck, liver or kidney cancer.

This clone was counted a few times. This chain uses TRBV27 with TRBJ1-2, with D unclear. The V end lost 8 bases, the J end lost 0 bases, and 10 bases lay between the germline ends. CDR3 length: 13 amino acids. The V gene's germline CDR1 is MNHEY and CDR2 SMNVEV (reference sequence). This CDR3 reads CASRPNPNYGYTF. CDR3 bases: TGTGCCAGCCGCCCTAATCCTAACTATGGCTACACCTTC.

The chain recombines TRBV29-1 with TRBJ1-2; D possibly corresponds to TRBD1 (6 bases). Germline loops: CDR1 SQVTM, CDR2 ANQGSEA. CDR3 length: 17 amino acids. With 4 bases removed from V and 3 bases from J, the gap between germline ends came to 24 bases. CDR3 nucleotides: TGCAGCGTTGGGGGGGCAGGGGTACGTTCGAACCACTATGGCTACACCTTC. Amino acids: CSVGGAGVRSNHYGYTF. Based on the CDR3 plus reference TRBV29-1 and TRBJ1-2, the full variable domain is SAVISQKPSRDICQRGTSLTIQCQVDSQVTMMFWYRQQPGQSLTLIATANQGSEATYESGFVIDKFPISRPNLTFSTLTVSNMSPEDSSIYLCSVGGAGVRSNHYGYTFGSGTRLTVV.

The chain combines TRBV6-5 with TRBJ2-1; 9 bases line up with TRBD1. Trimming took 2 bases from V and 7 from J; bases not matched to a gene: 6. Germline values: CDR1 MNHEY, CDR2 SVGAGI. This CDR3 region has 15 residues. CDR3: CASSYGTGMGNEQFF. CDR3 DNA sequence: TGTGCCAGCAGTTACGGGACAGGGATGGGAAATGAGCAGTTCTTC.

The chain couples TRBV7-2 to TRBJ2-1; 7 bases match TRBD2. V was clipped by 1 base and J by 6 bases; unmatched bases: 6. This CDR3 is 15 amino acids long. Germline V CDR1 and CDR2: SGHTA, FQGNSA. The DNA for the CDR3 is TGTGCCAGCAGCTTAGTAACGGGAGGAGGCAATGAGCAGTTCTTC. Its translation: CASSLVTGGGNEQFF. Full variable domain (remainder filled in from reference TRBV7-2 and TRBJ2-1): GAGVSQSPSNKVTEKGKDVELRCDPISGHTALYWYRQSLGQGLEFLIYFQGNSAPDKSGLPSDRFSAERTGGSVSTLTIQRTQQEDSAVYLCASSLVTGGGNEQFFGPGTRLTVL.

This clone was seen more than once but under ten times. This rearrangement joins TRBV25-1 to TRBJ2-5; D ambiguous. Germline V gene data show CDR1 as MGHDK and CDR2 as SYGVNS. The length of the CDR3 is 12 residues. V was cut by 4 bases and J by 4 bases, with 7 bases left in between. CDR3 sequence (DNA): TGTGCCAGCAGTGTTGTCCCAGAGACCCAGTACTTC. It is translated as CASSVVPETQYF.

V gene TRBV7-2 combines with J gene TRBJ2-1, with a possible D match to TRBD2 (6 bases). The germline CDR1 and CDR2 sequences are SGHTA and FQGNSA. The CDR3 has 17 amino acids. V was pared by 1 base and J by 0 bases, with 13 bases between. CDR3 DNA: TGTGCCAGCAGCTTAGGTCGGGTCGGGAGCTCCTACAATGAGCAGTTCTTC. Translating gives CASSLGRVGSSYNEQFF.

The rearrangement uses TRBV27 and TRBJ2-7; D not certain. The length of the CDR3 is 11 residues. The germline V gene encodes CDR1 MNHEY and CDR2 SMNVEV (reference sequence). The germline V and J ends were trimmed by 0 bases and 7 bases, with 4 bases remaining between them. Here the CDR3 reads CASSLSGEQYF. The CDR3 nucleotides are TGTGCCAGCAGTTTATCGGGGGAGCAGTACTTC.

The rearrangement joins TRBV14 to TRBJ2-7; 7 bases line up with TRBD1. Trimming removed 0 bases from V and 3 bases from J; junction bases left unmatched: 8. Germline V CDR1 and CDR2: SGHDN, FVKESK. CDR3 length: 16 residues. The CDR3 DNA follows: TGTGCCAGCAGCCAAGATTGGGTGACAGGGCTCTACGAGCAGTACTTC. This gives the protein CASSQDWVTGLYEQYF.

This clone turned up a few times. J is TRBJ1-1 and V is TRBV7-9, with TRBD1 as a possible D gene (5 bases). Trimming shortened V by 1 base and J by 5 bases, and 14 bases separated the two germline ends. The germline CDR1 and CDR2 sequences are SEHNR and FQNEAQ (reference sequence). The CDR3 has 15 amino acids. CDR3 sequence: CASSLVGGKGTEAFF. The CDR3 nucleotides are TGTGCCAGCAGCTTAGTCGGAGGGAAGGGGACTGAAGCTTTCTTT.

This clone was detected only a few times. The chain is built from TRBV7-2 and TRBJ1-2, with no clear D. Germline V gene lookup returns CDR1 SGHTA and CDR2 FQGNSA. CDR3 length: 16 residues. The germline V and J ends were trimmed by 4 bases and 2 bases, with 17 bases remaining between them. CDR3 region: CASSSPPLLTNYGYTF. The CDR3 DNA sequence: TGTGCCAGCAGCTCCCCACCCCTACTTACCAACTATGGCTACACCTTC.

This clone was found a few times. J is TRBJ2-7 and V is TRBV7-3; D is perhaps TRBD2 (5 bases). Germline V gene data show CDR1 as SGHTA and CDR2 as FQGTGA. CDR3 length: 15 amino acids. V was trimmed by 5 bases and J by 4 bases, leaving 18 bases between them. CDR3 coding DNA: TGTGCCAGCAGCCCGGGATGGGGATCGGGTTACGAGCAGTACTTC. This encodes CASSPGWGSGYEQYF. The full variable domain, rest sourced from reference TRBV7-3 and TRBJ2-7, is GAGVSQTPSNKVTEKGKYVELRCDPISGHTALYWYRQSLGQGPEFLIYFQGTGAADDSGLPNDRFFAVRPEGSVSTLKIQRTERGDSAVYLCASSPGWGSGYEQYFGPGTRLTVT.

The genes are TRBV7-9 and TRBJ2-5, with TRBD1 as a possible D gene (7 bases). Trimming pared 5 bases from V and 5 bases from J, leaving 21 bases between. Germline values: CDR1 SEHNR, CDR2 FQNEAQ (reference sequence). The length of the CDR3 is 16 residues. The CDR3 sequence is CASSTRDSGPHETQYF. The CDR3 nucleotides read TGTGCCAGCAGCACCCGGGACAGCGGGCCGCATGAGACCCAGTACTTC.

V and J are TRBV5-1 and TRBJ1-2; D remains ambiguous. Trimming removed 4 bases from V and 3 bases from J, with 10 bases in between. The CDR3 runs to 13 residues. The V gene's germline CDR1 is SGHRS and CDR2 YFSETQ. CDR3 sequence (DNA): TGCGCCAGCAGCCCCTTCCGAGACTATGGCTACACCTTC. Its protein is CASSPFRDYGYTF.

This clone occurred a few times. This chain connects TRBV2 to TRBJ1-1; D may be TRBD1 (6 bases). Germline V lookup: CDR1 SNHLY, CDR2 FYNNEI. The V and J ends lost 9 bases and 4 bases respectively, with 12 bases between them. This CDR3 region has 12 residues. CDR3 coding DNA: TGTGCCAGGCAGGGGCTCCGCACTGAAGCTTTCTTT. Translating gives CARQGLRTEAFF. Variable domain in full (rest from reference TRBV2 and TRBJ1-1): EPEVTQTPSHQVTQMGQEVILRCVPISNHLYFYWYRQILGQKVEFLVSFYNNEISEKSEIFDDQFSVERPDGSNFTLKIRSTKLEDSAMYFCARQGLRTEAFFGQGTRLTVV.

The chain uses TRBV5-1 and TRBJ2-2; 8 bases are shared with TRBD2. The germline CDR1 and CDR2 sequences are SGHRS and YFSETQ. The CDR3 loop spans 17 amino acids. V lost 0 bases, J lost 5 bases, and 9 bases stayed unmatched. The CDR3 region is CASSLAGSGGPTGELFF. The CDR3 nucleotides read TGCGCCAGCAGCTTGGCCGGGAGCGGGGGACCGACCGGGGAGCTGTTTTTT.

The chain uses TRBV7-9 and TRBJ2-7; D is perhaps TRBD1 or TRBD2 (5 bases each). Trimming pared 6 bases from V and 7 bases from J, leaving 25 bases between. Germline CDR1 and CDR2: SEHNR and FQNEAQ (reference sequence). The CDR3 has 16 amino acids. The CDR3 reads CASSSGTGPFMFEQYF. As DNA, the CDR3 is TGTGCCAGCAGTAGTGGCACGGGACCCTTTATGTTTGAGCAGTACTTC.

This chain connects TRBV5-8 to TRBJ2-7, with TRBD1 identical over 10 bases. There are 14 residues in the CDR3. CDR1 and CDR2 from the germline V gene are SGHTS and YDEGEE. V shed 4 bases and J 5 bases; nucleotides not matched to a gene: 6. CDR3 region: CASSRGQGIDEQYF. The CDR3 DNA sequence: TGTGCCAGCAGCCGGGGACAGGGGATCGACGAGCAGTACTTC.

This chain uses TRBV5-6 with TRBJ1-4; TRBD1 might be the D (5 bases). The CDR3 runs to 15 residues. CDR1 and CDR2 (germline): SGHDT, YYEEEE. The germline V and J ends were trimmed by 4 bases and 6 bases, with 16 bases remaining between them. CDR3 nucleotides: TGTGCCAGCAGCCAGATGTCACTGGGGGATGAAAAACTGTTTTTT. Amino acid sequence: CASSQMSLGDEKLFF.

CDR3 protein: CASSADSYEQYF. As DNA, the CDR3 is TGTGCCAGCAGCGCGGACTCCTACGAGCAGTACTTC. V usage is TRBV11-3 and J usage is TRBJ2-7; D is unresolved. The CDR3 extends over 12 amino acids. The V gene lost 5 bases and the J gene lost 0 bases, with 5 bases spanning the gap. Germline CDR1 is SGHNT and CDR2 is YENEEA.

This chain uses TRBV9 with TRBJ1-6; 7 bases align to TRBD1. Looked up from germline, CDR1 is SGDLS and CDR2 is YYNGEE. This CDR3 comprises 15 residues. The trim removed 4 bases at V and 7 bases at J, leaving 8 bases unmatched. For the CDR3, the DNA is TGTGCCAGCAGCCCCCGGACAGGAACAAATTCACCCCTCCACTTT. Translating gives CASSPRTGTNSPLHF.

This clone was recorded only once. This sequence joins TRBV27 and TRBJ2-7; tentative D call: TRBD1 (6 bases). V was pared by 3 bases and J by 12 bases, with 15 bases between. Per the germline V gene, CDR1 is MNHEY and CDR2 is SMNVEV (reference sequence). The CDR3 is made up of 12 amino acids. As DNA, the CDR3 is TGTGCCAGCAGTTTCGATACAGGGTTTTTGTACTTC. Translated, it gives CASSFDTGFLYF.

The rearrangement links TRBV13 to TRBJ1-2; no definite D call. This CDR3 region has 13 residues. CDR1 PRHDT and CDR2 FYEKMQ come from the germline V gene (reference sequence). V gave up 0 bases and J gave up 3 bases, with 5 bases separating them. The CDR3 sequence: CASSLGADYGYTF. The CDR3 DNA is TGTGCCAGCAGCTTAGGGGCCGACTATGGCTACACCTTC.

This clone has only one observation. This chain connects TRBV29-1 to TRBJ2-7; D perhaps matches TRBD2 (5 bases). The CDR3 totals 15 residues. CDR1 is SQVTM, CDR2 ANQGSEA, per germline. Trimming left V 2 bases short and J 3 bases short, with 17 bases between. CDR3 sequence (DNA): TGCAGCGTTGAAAAGGCGGGCAGGAAAAACTACGAGCAGTACTTC. It yields the protein CSVEKAGRKNYEQYF.

The rearrangement uses TRBV7-3 and TRBJ2-7; D perhaps matches TRBD2 (5 bases). The CDR3 has 13 amino acids. Trimming shortened V by 1 base and J by 4 bases, and 8 bases separated the two germline ends. Germline V lookup: CDR1 SGHTA, CDR2 FQGTGA. CDR3 sequence (DNA): TGTGCCAGCAGCTTAAGAACTAGTTACGAGCAGTACTTC. This encodes CASSLRTSYEQYF.

This clone is a singleton in its sample. V usage is TRBV13 and J usage is TRBJ1-5, with a tentative D call TRBD1 (5 bases). V was clipped by 2 bases and J by 6 bases, with 14 bases between them. This CDR3 contains 15 residues. CDR1 PRHDT and CDR2 FYEKMQ come from the germline V gene (reference sequence). In DNA, the CDR3 is TGTGCCAGCAGCTTAAGTGGGGCAGGGCGTCAGCCCCAGCATTTT. Translated, it gives CASSLSGAGRQPQHF.

The chain joins TRBV7-3 to TRBJ2-1; either TRBD1 or TRBD2 may supply D (5 bases each). V lost 4 bases and J lost 2, with 12 bases in between. The CDR3 length is 15 residues. Per germline, CDR1 SGHTA and CDR2 FQGTGA. CDR3 in DNA: TGTGCCAGCAGCTCCCTCCGGGGCCCCTACAATGAGCAGTTCTTC. Encoded protein: CASSSLRGPYNEQFF.

The chain carries TRBV6-5 and TRBJ1-1; D gene unclear. The germline gives CDR1 MNHEY, CDR2 SVGAGI. V lost 10 bases, J lost 4 bases, and 10 bases lay in between. The CDR3 length is 11 residues. The CDR3 is CATRSSTEAFF. The CDR3 DNA sequence: TGTGCCACTAGGAGTTCCACTGAAGCTTTCTTT.

This chain uses TRBV16 with TRBJ2-7, with a possible D match to TRBD2 (6 bases). V gave up 1 base and J gave up 2 bases, with 12 bases separating them. The CDR3 contains 15 residues. CDR1 and CDR2 from the germline V gene are KGHSY and FQNENV. As DNA, the CDR3 is TGTGCCAGCAGCCAATATACTAGCAGCACCTACGAGCAGTACTTC. Translated, it gives CASSQYTSSTYEQYF.

The chain links TRBV6-5 to TRBJ1-1; no firm D call. CDR1 is MNHEY and CDR2 is SVGAGI in the germline V gene. V shed 2 bases and J shed 8 bases, with 9 bases lying between them. The CDR3 runs 12 residues. The DNA of the CDR3 is TGTGCCAGCAGTTACGGCCCCGGAGAAGCTTTCTTT. Translating gives CASSYGPGEAFF.

This chain connects TRBV2 to TRBJ2-5; no firm D call. The germline V gene has CDR1 SNHLY and CDR2 FYNNEI. Trimming pared 7 bases from V and 7 bases from J, leaving 10 bases between. The CDR3 has 11 amino acids. Written as DNA, the CDR3 is TGTGCCAGCACCACCGACGGGACCCAGTACTTC. Translating it yields CASTTDGTQYF.